These 20 T cell receptor beta chains came from one sample sequenced in a study of cytomegalovirus exposure and HLA in healthy donors. This PCR relied on a set of 60 Vbeta primers and 13 Jbeta primers. The protocol was immunoSEQ multiplex PCR, while the TCRdb copy is restricted to in-frame clones and leaves out a portion. In the table there are roughly 110,000 clones, approximately 79% of which are singletons. Sequencing was carried out using PBMCs. The receptors shown here come from a woman between 40 and 55 years old in good health and CMV-seropositive.

This clone showed up just once. The rearrangement joins TRBV5-1 to TRBJ2-1; 13 nucleotides match TRBD2. J gave up 7 bases and V 4 bases, and 8 bases lay outside the gene matches. Germline V gives CDR1 SGHRS, CDR2 YFSETQ. The CDR3 has 16 amino acids. CDR3 amino acids: CASSETTSGGANEQFF. DNA for the CDR3: TGCGCCAGCAGCGAAACAACTAGCGGGGGGGCAAATGAGCAGTTCTTC.

The chain combines TRBV29-1 with TRBJ1-4, with TRBD1 matching over 11 bases. The CDR3 runs 13 residues. Trimming cost V 7 bases and J 7 bases; bases outside gene matches: 5. The germline V gene has CDR1 SQVTM and CDR2 ANQGSEA. The CDR3 DNA reads as TGCAGCGCTGCCGGGACAGGGGGTGAAAAACTGTTTTTT. This gives the protein CSAAGTGGEKLFF.

In this sample, this clone turned up a few times. The V gene is TRBV6-5, the J gene TRBJ1-3; the D is unclear. Germline CDR1 and CDR2: MNHEY and SVGAGI. This CDR3 has 15 residues. V was clipped by 2 bases and J by 2 bases, with 10 bases between them. The CDR3, as DNA: TGTGCCAGCAGTTACCAGGCGACGACTGGAAACACCATATATTTT. Residues: CASSYQATTGNTIYF.

This chain links TRBV11-2 with TRBJ2-3; 7 nucleotides align to TRBD1. Germline CDR1 is SGHAT and CDR2 is FQNNGV. The ends lost 5 bases at V and 2 bases at J; junction bases unmatched: 4. CDR3 length: 14 amino acids. The chain's CDR3 is CASSRGQNTDTQYF. In nucleotides, the CDR3 is TGTGCCAGCAGCCGGGGACAGAACACAGATACGCAGTATTTT. The full variable domain, with the rest looked up from reference TRBV11-2 and TRBJ2-3, is EAGVAQSPRYKIIEKRQSVAFWCNPISGHATLYWYQQILGQGPKLLIQFQNNGVVDDSQLPKDRFSAERLKGVDSTLKIQPAKLEDSAVYLCASSRGQNTDTQYFGPGTRLTVL.

The gene calls are TRBV27 and TRBJ2-4, with D perhaps TRBD2 (5 bases). This CDR3 contains 13 residues. Germline V gives CDR1 MNHEY, CDR2 SMNVEV (reference sequence). V was pared by 6 bases and J by 1 base, with 7 bases between. As DNA, the CDR3 is TGTGCCAGCAGGACTACGGCCAAAAACATTCAGTACTTC. Translation: CASRTTAKNIQYF.

The rearrangement joins TRBV5-1 to TRBJ1-1, with 7 bases fitting TRBD1. V lost 3 bases, J lost 7 bases, and 15 bases stayed unmatched. The CDR3 covers 16 residues. CDR1 is SGHRS and CDR2 is YFSETQ in the germline V gene. CDR3 nucleotide sequence: TGCGCCAGCAGCTCGCTCCAGGGGGGCGGAACAAGTGAAGCTTTCTTT. Protein product: CASSSLQGGGTSEAFF. Drawing the rest from reference TRBV5-1 and TRBJ1-1, the complete variable domain is KAGVTQTPRYLIKTRGQQVTLSCSPISGHRSVSWYQQTPGQGLQFLFEYFSETQRNKGNFPGRFSGRQFSNSRSEMNVSTLELGDSALYLCASSSLQGGGTSEAFFGQGTRLTVV.

This sequence joins TRBV5-1 and TRBJ1-6; D gene ambiguous. CDR1 is SGHRS, CDR2 YFSETQ, per germline. The germline V and J ends were trimmed by 1 base and 7 bases, with 12 bases remaining between them. The CDR3 has 15 residues. CDR3 sequence reads: CASSLSLTGNSPLHF. CDR3 coding DNA: TGCGCCAGCAGCTTGAGCCTAACGGGGAATTCACCCCTCCACTTT.

This clone has just a few counts. This chain uses TRBV5-6 with TRBJ1-1, with D hard to call. Trimming pared 4 bases from V and 6 bases from J, leaving 22 bases between. From germline, CDR1 is SGHDT and CDR2 YYEEEE. The length of the CDR3 is 16 residues. CDR3 sequence (DNA): TGTGCCAGCAGCCCAAAGGGTGGAGGGTCTTCTTCTGAAGCTTTCTTT. This codes for CASSPKGGGSSSEAFF.

This rearrangement joins TRBV4-2 to TRBJ1-6; the D is unclear. This CDR3 spans 16 amino acids. The ends were cut back, 0 bases at V and 6 bases at J, with 12 bases in the middle. From germline, CDR1 is LGHNA and CDR2 YNFKEQ. CDR3 DNA: TGTGCCAGCAGCCAAGATCATAGAGGAAGTAATTCACCCCTCCACTTT. It encodes CASSQDHRGSNSPLHF.

The V gene is TRBV15, the J gene TRBJ1-1; weak D call: TRBD1 (5 bases). Germline V gene data show CDR1 as LNHNV and CDR2 as YYDKDF (reference sequence). The V end lost 5 bases, the J end lost 5 bases, and 12 bases lay between the germline ends. The CDR3 has 13 residues. The CDR3 bases are TGTGCCACCAGCTCGTTGACAGTGACTGAAGCTTTCTTT. Amino acid sequence: CATSSLTVTEAFF. Full variable domain (rest looked up from reference TRBV15 and TRBJ1-1): DAMVIQNPRYQVTQFGKPVTLSCSQTLNHNVMYWYQQKSSQAPKLLFHYYDKDFNNEADTPDNFQSRRPNTSFCFLDIRSPGLGDTAMYLCATSSLTVTEAFFGQGTRLTVV.

This clone was seen a few times. The chain uses TRBV5-6 and TRBJ2-3; D call uncertain. Trimming removed 6 bases from V and 6 bases from J, with 14 bases in between. CDR1 and CDR2 from the germline V gene are SGHDT and YYEEEE. CDR3 length: 13 residues. CDR3 in amino acids: CASILGFGDTQYF. In nucleotides, the CDR3 is TGTGCCAGCATCCTCGGGTTTGGTGATACGCAGTATTTT.

The genes are TRBV4-3 and TRBJ1-6; D is uncertain. Germline CDR1 is LGHNA and CDR2 is YSLEER. CDR3 size: 15 residues. The V and J ends lost 3 bases and 8 bases respectively, with 14 bases between them. The chain's CDR3 is CASSQGGGRDSPLHF. The CDR3 coding sequence is TGCGCCAGCAGCCAGGGTGGCGGGCGGGATTCACCCCTCCACTTT.

In this sample, this clone turned up once. The chain links TRBV9 to TRBJ2-6, with unresolved D. V was pared by 0 bases and J by 1 base, with 11 bases between. The CDR3 extends over 17 amino acids. Germline CDR1 reads SGDLS; CDR2 reads YYNGEE. The CDR3 protein is CASSVGVWASGANVLTF. The DNA for the CDR3 is TGTGCCAGCAGCGTAGGGGTTTGGGCTTCTGGGGCCAACGTCCTGACTTTC.

The chain couples TRBV6-5 to TRBJ2-1; 8 positions match TRBD1. Losses at the gene ends were 6 bases for V and 8 bases for J; bases not matched to a gene: 9. The CDR3 spans 14 residues. Germline V gives CDR1 MNHEY, CDR2 SVGAGI. For the CDR3, the DNA is TGTGCCAGCAGGCTGACAGGGGAGATCGATGAGCAGTTCTTC. Its translation: CASRLTGEIDEQFF.

The chain links TRBV19 to TRBJ1-3, with D perhaps matching TRBD1 (5 bases). Germline values: CDR1 LNHDA, CDR2 SQIVND (reference sequence). Trimming stripped 1 base from V and 0 bases from J, with 7 bases between. CDR3 length equals 15 residues. CDR3 sequence: CASSIGGVSGNTIYF. DNA for the CDR3: TGTGCCAGTAGTATAGGGGGGGTCTCTGGAAACACCATATATTTT.

This clone was seen a handful of times. The V and J genes are TRBV5-5 and TRBJ2-2; tentatively, D is TRBD2 (6 bases). The CDR3 length is 16 residues. Germline V CDR1 and CDR2: SGHKS, YYEKEE (reference sequence). V was cut by 4 bases and J by 0 bases, with 13 bases left in between. The CDR3 reads CASSPAGRTNTGELFF. For the CDR3, the DNA is TGTGCCAGCAGCCCCGCGGGACGTACGAACACCGGGGAGCTGTTTTTT. Full variable domain (remainder filled in from reference TRBV5-5 and TRBJ2-2): DAGVTQSPTHLIKTRGQQVTLRCSPISGHKSVSWYQQVLGQGPQFIFQYYEKEERGRGNFPDRFSARQFPNYSSELNVNALLLGDSALYLCASSPAGRTNTGELFFGEGSRLTVL.

This clone was seen a few times. The CDR3 DNA reads TGTGCCAGCAGCTTAAGGGGAGGGACAGGGGGTAACACTGAAGCTTTCTTT. The encoded protein is CASSLRGGTGGNTEAFF. The genes are TRBV7-3 and TRBJ1-1; 11 bases are shared with TRBD1. Germline V gene sequence: CDR1 SGHTA, CDR2 FQGTGA. The length of the CDR3 is 17 residues. After removal of 1 base from V and 2 bases from J, the junction contained 6 bases not matched to a gene.

The rearrangement links TRBV18 to TRBJ2-3; tentatively, D is TRBD1 (5 bases). The CDR3 has 13 amino acids. Between the trimmed V and J ends, which lost 5 bases and 6 bases, there was a span of 12 bases. Germline CDR1 is KGHSH and CDR2 is LQKENI. DNA of the CDR3: TGTGCCAGCTCAATTGGGGCATCGGATACGCAGTATTTT. It is translated as CASSIGASDTQYF.

The chain joins TRBV6-5 to TRBJ2-2; 8 bases are shared with TRBD1. The V segment lost 10 bases and the J segment 7 bases; nucleotides outside the gene matches: 8. Per germline, CDR1 MNHEY and CDR2 SVGAGI. The CDR3 totals 13 residues. CDR3 sequence reads: CATAGGADGELFF. CDR3 sequence (DNA): TGTGCCACCGCAGGGGGCGCGGACGGGGAGCTGTTTTTT.

V and J are TRBV18 and TRBJ2-7, with 11 nucleotides matching TRBD1. Trimming cost V 2 bases and J 1 base; bases outside gene matches: 1. The CDR3 covers 15 residues. The germline gives CDR1 KGHSH, CDR2 LQKENI. The CDR3 region has the DNA TGTGCCAGCTCACCAGGGACAGGGGGTTCCTACGAGCAGTACTTC. It specifies CASSPGTGGSYEQYF.